Presented here are 24 T cell receptor beta chains from one specimen sequenced in a study of blood T cell repertoires in COVID-19. The repertoire was sequenced with immunoSEQ multiplex PCR; TCRdb's copy has only in-frame clones and lacks some. The table records roughly 150,000 clones, more than 75% of them present only once. The sequenced material came from peripheral blood. The receptors come from a woman aged 80 or older with COVID-19, enrolled during active disease.

The V and J genes are TRBV6-5 and TRBJ1-1, with D tentatively TRBD1 (5 bases). Germline assignment: CDR1 MNHEY and CDR2 SVGAGI. The V end lost 11 bases, the J end lost 7 bases, and 17 bases lay between the germline ends. This CDR3 contains 12 residues. The CDR3 DNA reads as TGTGCCGCCGGCGGGGGAGGGGTTGAAGCTTTCTTT. Its translation: CAAGGGGVEAFF.

The chain couples TRBV6-5 to TRBJ1-5; D unresolved. V was cut by 9 bases and J by 2 bases, with 14 bases left in between. This CDR3 has 14 amino acids. The germline CDR1 and CDR2 sequences are MNHEY and SVGAGI. The CDR3: CASRRGRGNQPQHF. The CDR3 DNA reads as TGTGCCAGTCGTCGCGGTCGTGGCAATCAGCCCCAGCATTTT.

In its sample, this clone was seen once. V gene TRBV19 combines with J gene TRBJ2-3; D perhaps matches TRBD2 (5 bases). The germline V gene encodes CDR1 LNHDA and CDR2 SQIVND (reference sequence). The CDR3 contains 14 residues. The ends were cut back, 3 bases at V and 1 base at J, with 8 bases in the middle. Here the CDR3 DNA reads TGTGCCAGTAGTATCGCGCGGGGCACAGATACGCAGTATTTT. This gives the protein CASSIARGTDTQYF.

This clone has just a few counts. This chain joins TRBV9 and TRBJ1-6; tentative D call: TRBD1 (5 bases). The germline V and J ends were trimmed by 6 bases and 10 bases, with 14 bases remaining between them. The CDR3 extends over 13 amino acids. The germline CDR1 and CDR2 sequences are SGDLS and YYNGEE. CDR3 sequence reads: CASTRGGDSPLHF. The CDR3 DNA follows: TGTGCCAGCACGAGGGGAGGGGACTCACCCCTCCACTTT.

The chain recombines TRBV11-2 with TRBJ2-2; the match to TRBD2 covers 14 bases. The CDR3 is 16 amino acids. Germline CDR1 and CDR2: SGHAT and FQNNGV. The ends lost 3 bases at V and 8 bases at J; junction bases unmatched: 5. The CDR3 region is CASSFGTSGSTGELFF. The CDR3, as DNA: TGTGCCAGCAGCTTTGGGACTAGCGGGAGTACTGGGGAGCTGTTTTTT.

The chain uses TRBV15 and TRBJ2-1, with TRBD2 as a possible D gene (6 bases). Germline V gives CDR1 LNHNV, CDR2 YYDKDF (reference sequence). The ends were cut back, 5 bases at V and 2 bases at J, with 13 bases in the middle. CDR3 size: 15 residues. Here the CDR3 reads CATSLSGETYNEQFF. The CDR3 bases are TGTGCCACCAGCTTGTCGGGAGAGACCTACAATGAGCAGTTCTTC.

This rearrangement joins TRBV19 to TRBJ2-1, with TRBD2 matching over 7 bases. This CDR3 is built from 14 residues. V was pared by 5 bases and J by 8 bases, with 9 bases of the junction left unmatched. CDR1 and CDR2 (germline): LNHDA, SQIVND (reference sequence). The CDR3 spells CASSVVGTNYEQFF. For the CDR3, the DNA is TGTGCCAGTAGTGTGGTAGGGACTAATTATGAGCAGTTCTTC.

The J gene is TRBJ1-5, the V gene TRBV6-1; D is possibly TRBD1 (6 bases). This CDR3 has 15 amino acids. V dropped 1 base and J dropped 2 bases, with 9 bases sitting between them. Germline V gives CDR1 MNHNS, CDR2 SASEGT. As DNA, the CDR3 is TGTGCCAGCAGTGAAGTAGGGGGGGGCAATCAGCCCCAGCATTTT. It codes for CASSEVGGGNQPQHF.

This clone has only a few counts. This chain joins TRBV6-2 or TRBV6-3 and TRBJ2-3; 9 bases line up with TRBD2. V was clipped by 2 bases and J by 4 bases; unmatched bases: 4. The germline V gene has CDR1 MNHEY and CDR2 SVGEGT. The CDR3 totals 15 residues. CDR3 residues: CASSYTLAGPDTQYF. The CDR3 bases are TGTGCCAGCAGTTACACCCTAGCGGGACCAGATACGCAGTATTTT.

This clone has more than one count but fewer than ten. The chain uses TRBV3-1 (or the pseudogene TRBV3-2) and TRBJ2-5; 11 bases are a match to TRBD2. The J segment lost 3 bases and the V segment lost 5 bases, leaving 5 bases of the junction unmatched. CDR3 length: 15 residues. Germline values: CDR1 LGHDT, CDR2 YNNKEL (reference sequence). In DNA form, the CDR3 reads TGTGCCAGCAGCAACACGGGACTAGCGGAAGAGACCCAGTACTTC. As protein: CASSNTGLAEETQYF.

This chain connects TRBV6-4 to TRBJ1-1; D is possibly TRBD1 (5 bases). Trimming left V 5 bases short and J 0 bases short, with 13 bases between. Germline CDR1 and CDR2: MRHNA and SNTAGT. The CDR3 length is 15 residues. CDR3 sequence: CASSIREGMNTEAFF. CDR3 nucleotides: TGTGCCAGCAGTATCAGGGAGGGGATGAACACTGAAGCTTTCTTT.

This clone came up once. The J gene is TRBJ1-2, the V gene TRBV7-2, with 11 bases aligning to TRBD1. V lost 5 bases to trimming and J lost 2 bases; unmatched junction nucleotides: 4. Looked up from germline, CDR1 is SGHTA and CDR2 is FQGNSA. The length of the CDR3 is 15 residues. CDR3 amino acids: CASSPRTGGNYGYTF. In DNA, the CDR3 is TGTGCCAGCAGCCCCAGGACAGGGGGCAACTATGGCTACACCTTC.

The rearrangement links TRBV5-4 to TRBJ2-3; the D gene is possibly TRBD2 (5 bases). Germline V lookup: CDR1 SGHNT, CDR2 YYREEE (reference sequence). V was cut by 0 bases and J by 5 bases, with 10 bases left in between. The CDR3 contains 14 residues. The CDR3 bases are TGTGCCAGCAGCTTGGAGGCGGGTGGAGATACGCAGTATTTT. Its translation: CASSLEAGGDTQYF.

The chain uses TRBV28 and TRBJ1-2; D unresolved. Per the germline V gene, CDR1 is MDHEN and CDR2 is SYDVKM. V was clipped by 5 bases and J by 5 bases, with 6 bases between them. This CDR3 contains 11 residues. The CDR3 DNA follows: TGTGCCAGCAGTCCTGAGTATGGCTACACCTTC. Its translation: CASSPEYGYTF.

This rearrangement joins TRBV5-4 to TRBJ2-3; possibly TRBD1 for D (5 bases). The CDR3 has 17 residues. Germline-derived CDR1 and CDR2 are SGHNT and YYREEE (reference sequence). V dropped 6 bases and J dropped 5 bases, with 25 bases sitting between them. The CDR3 bases are TGTGCCAGCATGTTGTCAGGGCCCAGCAGGGTCGGAGATACGCAGTATTTT. This encodes CASMLSGPSRVGDTQYF.

The chain is built from TRBV4-2 and TRBJ2-2, with 10 bases fitting TRBD2. V shed 6 bases and J 5 bases; nucleotides not matched to a gene: 6. The CDR3 covers 15 residues. CDR1 is LGHNA, CDR2 YNFKEQ, per germline. The CDR3 region has the DNA TGTGCCAGCAGTGGAAGCGGGAGGGCGACCGGGGAGCTGTTTTTT. Translated: CASSGSGRATGELFF.

The J gene is TRBJ1-1, the V gene TRBV3-1 (or the pseudogene TRBV3-2); 8 nucleotides line up with TRBD1. V lost 4 bases to trimming and J lost 2 bases; unmatched junction nucleotides: 9. This CDR3 is built from 16 residues. From germline, CDR1 is LGHDT and CDR2 YNNKEL (reference sequence). CDR3 sequence: CASSPLGGQVNTEAFF. The DNA for the CDR3 is TGTGCCAGCAGCCCCCTGGGGGGACAGGTTAACACTGAAGCTTTCTTT.

This chain joins TRBV12-2 and TRBJ1-5; TRBD1 is the table's D call, not checked against the DNA. TRBV12-2 is deemed a pseudogene. The CDR3 contains 14 residues. CDR3 region: CASRVDRDHQPQHF. The CDR3 bases are TGTGCAAGTCGGGTCGACAGGGACCATCAGCCCCAGCATTTT.

This chain connects TRBV27 to TRBJ2-7; TRBD1 aligns across 8 bases. V shed 5 bases and J 0 bases; nucleotides not matched to a gene: 9. Germline V gives CDR1 MNHEY, CDR2 SMNVEV (reference sequence). This CDR3 is 16 amino acids long. The chain's CDR3 is CASSPRGQGNSYEQYF. CDR3 DNA: TGTGCCAGCAGTCCCAGGGGGCAGGGCAACTCCTACGAGCAGTACTTC.

In this sample, this clone turned up a few times. The J gene is TRBJ1-4, the V gene TRBV3-1 (or the pseudogene TRBV3-2); D is unresolved. CDR3 length: 13 residues. Per the germline V gene, CDR1 is LGHDT and CDR2 is YNNKEL (reference sequence). Trimming pared 0 bases from V and 11 bases from J, leaving 10 bases between. CDR3 sequence reads: CASSQDVTPKLFF. The CDR3 DNA reads as TGTGCCAGCAGCCAAGATGTAACTCCTAAACTGTTTTTT.

This rearrangement joins TRBV12-3 or TRBV12-4 to TRBJ2-3; no reliable D call. This CDR3 contains 12 residues. V gave up 6 bases and J gave up 0 bases, with 4 bases separating them. The CDR3 sequence is CASRASTDTQYF. The CDR3 nucleotides are TGTGCCAGCAGAGCTAGCACAGATACGCAGTATTTT.

This sequence joins TRBV5-1 and TRBJ2-1; 10 positions match TRBD2. With 4 bases clipped from V and 5 bases from J, the junction kept 12 bases outside the gene matches. Germline CDR1 SGHRS, CDR2 YFSETQ. This CDR3 spans 17 amino acids. DNA for the CDR3: TGCGCCAGCAGCCCTGGGACTAGCGCAATTGGGGACAATGAGCAGTTCTTC. Translating gives CASSPGTSAIGDNEQFF. The full variable domain, completed using reference TRBV5-1 and TRBJ2-1, is KAGVTQTPRYLIKTRGQQVTLSCSPISGHRSVSWYQQTPGQGLQFLFEYFSETQRNKGNFPGRFSGRQFSNSRSEMNVSTLELGDSALYLCASSPGTSAIGDNEQFFGPGTRLTVL.

This chain joins TRBV5-1 and TRBJ2-6, with D unclear. Trimming shortened V by 0 bases and J by 2 bases, and 6 bases separated the two germline ends. The CDR3 is made up of 15 amino acids. CDR1 SGHRS and CDR2 YFSETQ come from the germline V gene. CDR3 DNA sequence: TGCGCCAGCAGCTTGGAACAGACTGGGGCCAACGTCCTGACTTTC. This codes for CASSLEQTGANVLTF.

V is TRBV14 and J is TRBJ2-7; TRBD2 matches 8 bases. With 3 bases clipped from V and 3 bases from J, the junction kept 7 bases outside the gene matches. The germline CDR1 and CDR2 sequences are SGHDN and FVKESK. The CDR3 is 15 residues long. The CDR3 sequence is CASSHAGGLNYEQYF. DNA for the CDR3: TGTGCCAGCAGCCATGCGGGAGGCCTAAACTACGAGCAGTACTTC.